A single sample gave rise to the 22 T cell receptor beta chains below, sequenced in a study of shared clonotypes between healthy human individuals. The protocol was immunoSEQ multiplex PCR, while the TCRdb copy is restricted to in-frame clones and leaves out a portion. The data show roughly 1 million clones, 65% to 75% seen once. The sample consisted of memory CD4+ T cells sorted from blood. This sample's subset: CD45RA-negative fraction. Receptors were obtained from a man between 18 and 29 years old in good health.

This clone was seen just once. The genes are TRBV18 and TRBJ2-7; 8 bases are shared with TRBD1. Germline V gene data show CDR1 as KGHSH and CDR2 as LQKENI. This CDR3 region has 14 residues. V shed 3 bases, J shed 3 bases, and the junction held 4 bases outside the gene matches. CDR3 residues: CASSPSTGGYEQYF. The CDR3 DNA is TGTGCCAGCTCACCCTCAACAGGGGGCTACGAGCAGTACTTC.

This clone has a handful of counts. The rearrangement uses TRBV7-2 and TRBJ1-5, with a weak D call TRBD1 (5 bases). Germline V gene sequence: CDR1 SGHTA, CDR2 FQGNSA. V lost 0 bases and J 7 bases, leaving 13 bases between the germline ends. This CDR3 has 15 amino acids. The CDR3 region is CASSLAAGLQQPQHF. Here the CDR3 DNA reads TGTGCCAGCAGCTTAGCGGCAGGGCTCCAACAGCCCCAGCATTTT.

This clone was counted only a few times. V and J are TRBV10-3 and TRBJ1-2, with a tentative D call TRBD1 (5 bases). With 4 bases removed from V and 8 bases from J, the gap between germline ends came to 8 bases. The V gene's germline CDR1 is ENHRY and CDR2 SYGVKD. The CDR3 is 11 amino acids. The DNA of the CDR3 is TGTGCCATCAGTGTAGGGGTAGGCTACACCTTC. Its protein is CAISVGVGYTF.

The chain combines TRBV27 with TRBJ1-1; D gene uncertain. Trimming removed 5 bases at V and 0 bases at J, with 16 bases between. The germline V gene has CDR1 MNHEY and CDR2 SMNVEV (reference sequence). CDR3 size: 16 residues. DNA of the CDR3: TGTGCCAGCAGTCCCCCCCGACATCTTATGAACACTGAAGCTTTCTTT. Translating it yields CASSPPRHLMNTEAFF.

The genes are TRBV7-9 and TRBJ1-2, with D possibly being TRBD1 (5 bases). Germline V gives CDR1 SEHNR, CDR2 FQNEAQ (reference sequence). CDR3 length: 15 amino acids. The V end was cut by 5 bases, the J end by 2 bases, with 15 bases between. Written as DNA, the CDR3 is TGTGCCAGCAGCCAGGAGGGCAGGGCCAACTATGGCTACACCTTC. Translation: CASSQEGRANYGYTF.

The chain combines TRBV6-1 with TRBJ2-2; possibly TRBD1 for D (6 bases). CDR1 is MNHNS and CDR2 is SASEGT in the germline V gene. The CDR3 extends over 15 amino acids. The V gene lost 6 bases and the J gene lost 7 bases, with 18 bases spanning the gap. CDR3 in amino acids: CASRKPSGVGGELFF. The DNA of the CDR3 is TGTGCCAGCAGGAAACCCTCAGGGGTTGGCGGGGAGCTGTTTTTT.

This clone was detected only once. The chain recombines TRBV4-1 with TRBJ2-1; 7 bases line up with TRBD2. The CDR3 spans 15 residues. The ends lost 3 bases at V and 4 bases at J; junction bases unmatched: 6. CDR1 and CDR2 from the germline V gene are MGHRA and YSYEKL. CDR3 protein: CASSQSGTTYNEQFF. CDR3 nucleotide sequence: TGCGCCAGCAGCCAGAGCGGGACTACTTACAATGAGCAGTTCTTC.

This CDR3 is CASSQPGQGINEQFF. The DNA of the CDR3 is TGTGCCAGCAGCCAACCGGGACAGGGTATTAATGAGCAGTTCTTC. This chain links TRBV7-2 with TRBJ2-1, with 9 nucleotides matching TRBD1. The germline gives CDR1 SGHTA, CDR2 FQGNSA. V lost 5 bases, J lost 7 bases, and 9 bases stayed unmatched. This CDR3 has 15 residues.

The chain uses TRBV10-3 and TRBJ1-1; D possibly corresponds to TRBD1 (6 bases). The CDR3 runs to 14 residues. Germline loops: CDR1 ENHRY, CDR2 SYGVKD. The V gene lost 10 bases and the J gene lost 4 bases, with 19 bases spanning the gap. CDR3 nucleotide sequence: TGTGCCACAACGACAGGATTGAACCCCACTGAAGCTTTCTTT. As protein: CATTTGLNPTEAFF.

The chain is built from TRBV5-1 and TRBJ1-1, with 7 bases matching TRBD1. Trimming at V came to 0 bases and at J to 3 bases, leaving 8 bases not matched to a gene. The CDR3 is 16 residues long. In germline, CDR1 is SGHRS, CDR2 YFSETQ. For the CDR3, the DNA is TGCGCCAGCAGCTTGGGGTCAGGGGGGTCGTACACTGAAGCTTTCTTT. Translated, it gives CASSLGSGGSYTEAFF.

As regards this clone: This likely traces to a read error, being one base from a far larger clone. The sample has other DNA sequences that encode this CDR3 too. The chain combines TRBV11-2 with TRBJ1-1; D unclear. Germline CDR1 SGHAT, CDR2 FQNNGV. Trimming took 6 bases from V and 0 from J, leaving 8 bases between them. The CDR3 has 13 amino acids. The CDR3, as DNA: TGTGCCAGCAGTCGAGGGATGAACACTGAAGCTTTCTTT. This codes for CASSRGMNTEAFF.

The rearrangement joins TRBV5-6 to TRBJ1-1; weak D call: TRBD1 (5 bases). The CDR3 runs 11 residues. Germline V gene lookup returns CDR1 SGHDT and CDR2 YYEEEE. Trimming stripped 7 bases from V and 6 bases from J, with 10 bases between. The CDR3 sequence: CASQEGPEAFF. The DNA of the CDR3 is TGTGCCAGCCAGGAGGGGCCTGAAGCTTTCTTT.

About this clone itself: A far larger clone is one nucleotide away, so this likely arose from a read error. V and J are TRBV11-2 and TRBJ2-3, with D perhaps matching TRBD2 (6 bases). Germline V gene sequence: CDR1 SGHAT, CDR2 FQNNGV. V was cut by 6 bases and J by 4 bases, with 11 bases left in between. CDR3 length: 13 amino acids. CDR3 in amino acids: CASSGGGADTQYF. As DNA, the CDR3 is TGTGCCAGCAGTGGAGGAGGGGCAGATACGCAGTATTTT.

This clone occurred once. The gene calls are TRBV5-8 and TRBJ2-2; weak D call: TRBD2 (6 bases). The germline V and J ends were trimmed by 5 bases and 5 bases, with 13 bases remaining between them. The CDR3 loop spans 14 amino acids. Germline lookup yields CDR1 SGHTS and CDR2 YDEGEE. The CDR3 region has the DNA TGTGCCAGCAGTAGACTAGTATTGACCGGGGAGCTGTTTTTT. Encoded protein: CASSRLVLTGELFF.

The rearrangement links TRBV6-1 to TRBJ2-7, with TRBD2 matching 10 bases. The germline V gene has CDR1 MNHNS and CDR2 SASEGT. The length of the CDR3 is 15 residues. V lost 9 bases and J lost 3; bases outside the gene matches: 11. CDR3: CASGDRASGSYEQYF. DNA of the CDR3: TGTGCCAGTGGTGATCGGGCTAGCGGGAGCTACGAGCAGTACTTC.

The gene calls are TRBV28 and TRBJ1-6, with TRBD1 as a possible D gene (6 bases). With 4 bases removed from V and 6 bases from J, the gap between germline ends came to 13 bases. The length of the CDR3 is 15 residues. The germline CDR1 and CDR2 sequences are MDHEN and SYDVKM. The CDR3 bases are TGTGCCAGCAGTTCGCCACAGGGCGGTAATTCACCCCTCCACTTT. Amino acid sequence: CASSSPQGGNSPLHF.

The CDR3 region is CASSSGTRGRGSGDTQYF. Written as DNA, the CDR3 is TGTGCCAGCAGCTCCGGGACGAGGGGAAGGGGGTCGGGAGATACGCAGTATTTT. The chain uses TRBV7-2 and TRBJ2-3, with a possible D match to TRBD1 (6 bases). Looked up from germline, CDR1 is SGHTA and CDR2 is FQGNSA. Trimming stripped 4 bases from V and 5 bases from J, with 25 bases between. The CDR3 extends over 18 amino acids.

This chain joins TRBV19 and TRBJ1-1; D unclear. CDR3 size: 14 residues. Germline assignment: CDR1 LNHDA and CDR2 SQIVND (reference sequence). V was pared by 3 bases and J by 1 base, with 9 bases between. CDR3 sequence reads: CASSIRRGNTEAFF. The CDR3 coding sequence is TGTGCCAGTAGTATCCGTCGGGGGAACACTGAAGCTTTCTTT.

The rearrangement joins TRBV29-1 to TRBJ2-3; possible D gene TRBD2, 5 bases. Trimming left V 3 bases short and J 6 bases short, with 13 bases between. The germline gives CDR1 SQVTM, CDR2 ANQGSEA. This CDR3 region has 13 residues. CDR3 DNA sequence: TGCAGCGTTGAGGACTTAGTTGGGGATACGCAGTATTTT. Translating it yields CSVEDLVGDTQYF.

On this clone itself: Different DNA sequences within this sample yield the same CDR3. This chain links TRBV5-1 with TRBJ2-7, with unresolved D. The CDR3 has 12 amino acids. The germline V and J ends were trimmed by 0 bases and 3 bases, with 4 bases remaining between them. CDR1 is SGHRS, CDR2 YFSETQ, per germline. DNA for the CDR3: TGCGCCAGCAGCTTGGAGCGCTACGAGCAGTACTTC. It translates to CASSLERYEQYF.

J is TRBJ1-1 and V is TRBV7-2; D perhaps matches TRBD1 (5 bases). The germline V gene has CDR1 SGHTA and CDR2 FQGNSA. This CDR3 has 14 residues. Trimming left V 1 base short and J 5 bases short, with 11 bases between. The CDR3 loop is CASSLGMGGTEAFF. The CDR3 DNA reads as TGTGCCAGCAGCTTAGGTATGGGGGGTACTGAAGCTTTCTTT.

V is TRBV5-6 and J is TRBJ2-4; 9 positions agree with TRBD1. The V gene's germline CDR1 is SGHDT and CDR2 YYEEEE. With 7 bases clipped from V and 0 bases from J, the junction kept 8 bases outside the gene matches. The CDR3 has 16 amino acids. The CDR3 bases are TGTGCCAGCGGAACCGGGACAGGGCTAGCCAAAAACATTCAGTACTTC. This codes for CASGTGTGLAKNIQYF.